This T cell receptor beta chain was found in a study of blood T cell repertoires in COVID-19. At the level of the study: COVID-19 samples from acute and convalescent phases originated in the United States, Italy and Spain. Sources were T cells, B-cell-depleted T cells, or PBMCs; the material itself was cDNA or gDNA.

Germline V CDR1 and CDR2: SGHRS, YFSETQ. The CDR3 runs to 14 residues. With 0 bases clipped from V and 2 bases from J, the junction kept 2 bases outside the gene matches. Seattle's enrolled individuals joined amid active infection and were then monitored longitudinally. How the authors handled the data: Amplification of reference gene primers provided the estimated nucleated cell counts. Sequenced by immunoSEQ multiplex PCR; TCRdb stores in-frame clones only, minus some. The V and J calls and clone size were taken over from that table, and D and trimming were inferred from the DNA. The sample lists a few hundred thousand clones; more than 85% were seen once.

The TCR comes from a woman aged 45-59 years with COVID-19, enrolled during active disease. The chain joins TRBV5-1 to TRBJ2-7, with 7 nucleotides matching TRBD1. Sample: peripheral blood. The CDR3 here is CASSLDRGTYEQYF. The CDR3 coding sequence is TGCGCCAGCAGCTTGGACAGGGGAACCTACGAGCAGTACTTC.